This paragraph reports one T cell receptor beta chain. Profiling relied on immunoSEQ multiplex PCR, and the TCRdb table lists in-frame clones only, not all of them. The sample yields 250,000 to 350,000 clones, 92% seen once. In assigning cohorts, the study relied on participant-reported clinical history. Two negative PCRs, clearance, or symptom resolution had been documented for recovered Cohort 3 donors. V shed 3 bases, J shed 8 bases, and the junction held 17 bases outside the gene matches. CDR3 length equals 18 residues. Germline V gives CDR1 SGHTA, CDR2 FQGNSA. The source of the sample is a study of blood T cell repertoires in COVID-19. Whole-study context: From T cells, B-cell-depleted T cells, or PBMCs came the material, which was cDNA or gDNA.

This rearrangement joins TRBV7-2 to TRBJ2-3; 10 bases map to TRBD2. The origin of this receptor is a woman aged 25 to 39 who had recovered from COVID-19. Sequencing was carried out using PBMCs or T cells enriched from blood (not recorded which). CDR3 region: CASSFISGASGSMGTQYF. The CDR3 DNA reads TGTGCCAGCAGCTTCATTTCCGGGGCTAGCGGGAGTATGGGTACGCAGTATTTT.